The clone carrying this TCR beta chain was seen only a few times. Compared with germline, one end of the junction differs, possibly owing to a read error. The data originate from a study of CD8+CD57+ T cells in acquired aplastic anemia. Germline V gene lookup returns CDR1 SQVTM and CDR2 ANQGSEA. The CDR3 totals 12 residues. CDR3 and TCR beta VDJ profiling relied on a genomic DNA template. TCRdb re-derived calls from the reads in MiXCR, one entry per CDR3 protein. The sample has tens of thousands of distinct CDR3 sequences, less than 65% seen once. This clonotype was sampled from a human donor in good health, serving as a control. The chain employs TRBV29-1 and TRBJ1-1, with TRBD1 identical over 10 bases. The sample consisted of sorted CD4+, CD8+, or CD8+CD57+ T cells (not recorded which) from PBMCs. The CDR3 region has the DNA TGCAGCGGAGGACAGGGGGACACTGGAGCTTTCTTT. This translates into CSGGQGDTGAFF.